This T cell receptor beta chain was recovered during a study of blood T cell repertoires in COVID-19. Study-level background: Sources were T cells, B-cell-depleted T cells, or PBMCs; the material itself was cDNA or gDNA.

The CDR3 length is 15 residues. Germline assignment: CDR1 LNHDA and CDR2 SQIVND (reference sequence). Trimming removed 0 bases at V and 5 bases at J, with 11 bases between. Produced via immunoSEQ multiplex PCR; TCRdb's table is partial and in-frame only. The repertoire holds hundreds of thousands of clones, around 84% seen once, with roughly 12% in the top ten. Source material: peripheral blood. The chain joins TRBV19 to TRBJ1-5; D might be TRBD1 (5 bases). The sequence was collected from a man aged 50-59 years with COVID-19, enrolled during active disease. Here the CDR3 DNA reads TGTGCCAGTAGTATAGACTCACCGACAGATCAGCCCCAGCATTTT. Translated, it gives CASSIDSPTDQPQHF.